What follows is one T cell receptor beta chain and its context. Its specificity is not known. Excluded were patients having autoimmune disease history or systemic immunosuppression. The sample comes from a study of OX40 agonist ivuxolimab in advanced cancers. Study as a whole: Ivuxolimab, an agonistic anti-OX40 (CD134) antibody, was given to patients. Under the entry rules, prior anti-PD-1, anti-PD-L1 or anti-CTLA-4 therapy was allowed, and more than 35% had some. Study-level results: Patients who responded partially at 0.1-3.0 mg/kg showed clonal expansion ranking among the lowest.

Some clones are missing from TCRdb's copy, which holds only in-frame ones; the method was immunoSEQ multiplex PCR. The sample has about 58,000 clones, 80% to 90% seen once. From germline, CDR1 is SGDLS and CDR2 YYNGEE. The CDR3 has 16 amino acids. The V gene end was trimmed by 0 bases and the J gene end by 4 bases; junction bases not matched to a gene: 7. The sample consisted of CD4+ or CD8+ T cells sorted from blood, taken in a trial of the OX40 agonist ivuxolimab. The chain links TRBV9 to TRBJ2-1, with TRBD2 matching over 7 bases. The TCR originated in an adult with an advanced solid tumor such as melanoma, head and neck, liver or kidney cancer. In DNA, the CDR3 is TGTGCCAGCAGCGTAGAACCTAGCGGTTTATACAATGAGCAGTTCTTC. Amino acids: CASSVEPSGLYNEQFF. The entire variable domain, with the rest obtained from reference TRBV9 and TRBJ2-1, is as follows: DSGVTQTPKHLITATGQRVTLRCSPRSGDLSVYWYQQSLDQGLQFLIQYYNGEERAKGNILERFSAQQFPDLHSELNLSSLELGDSALYFCASSVEPSGLYNEQFFGPGTRLTVL.